This T cell receptor (beta chain) originates from a study of blood T cell repertoires in COVID-19. Study overall: Italy, Spain and the United States were the sources of the convalescent and acute COVID-19 samples. PBMCs, B-cell-depleted T cells, or T cells were the source of the cDNA or gDNA that made up the material.

V was shortened by 0 bases and J by 2 bases, with 11 bases between the two germline ends. The germline gives CDR1 SEHNR, CDR2 FQNEAQ (reference sequence). This CDR3 is 15 amino acids long. Authors' data handling: The assay estimated nucleated cells by amplifying reference gene primers. Sequencing was performed with immunoSEQ multiplex PCR; in TCRdb, only in-frame clones are kept and a portion is missing. The V and J calls and the clone size are those of that table, but D and trimming were determined from the DNA. This table holds roughly 150,000 clones, under 80% found once. The TCR sequence derives from a man between 65 and 85 years old with acute or convalescent COVID-19. The chain links TRBV7-9 to TRBJ2-7; D not certain. Sequencing was performed on peripheral blood. CDR3 nucleotides: TGTGCCAGCAGCTTAGCGATACTTACAGCCTACGAGCAGTACTTC. The encoded protein is CASSLAILTAYEQYF.